The entry that follows covers one T cell receptor (beta chain) sequence. The target of this receptor is not known. The sample holds no much larger clone one base away, and base qualities are not on file. Collaborating institutions collected whole blood in K2EDTA tubes following their own protocols. Collaborator samples were shipped for TCRbeta analysis as frozen whole blood, isolated PBMCs, or DNA extracted from either sample type. These data are taken from a study of blood T cell repertoires in COVID-19 (dated by TCRdb to about 2020). Broadly, across the study: Samples from collaborators originated in the United States, Italy and Spain and spanned both the acute and convalescent phases of COVID-19. The prospective study material was composed of cDNA or gDNA derived from T cells, B-cell-depleted T cells, or PBMCs. The dataset comprised deeply sampled blood TCRbeta repertoires from subjects exposed to, actively infected with, or recovered from COVID-19. The repertoires were released in a freely available public database meant as a resource for research on the immune response to SARS-CoV-2. Samples came from the ongoing ImmuneRACE study (first 160 participants) plus 1,254 subjects from 6 global collaborators. A de-identified subject ID, COVID-19 status, age in years and sex were almost always included in the sample metadata. Where available, HLA class I and class II types were obtained from metadata supplied by the sample provider rather than from assay-based typing. Broader findings and caveats from the paper: The amount of clinical and demographic metadata varied by source and participant and was provided uncurated.

The immunoSEQ Assay, a bias-controlled multiplex PCR, was used to amplify TCRbeta CDR3 regions from genomic DNA. On the study's bioinformatics: The number of nucleated cells in each sample was estimated from the amplification of reference gene primers within the assay. Sequence reads were collapsed and filtered to measure the absolute abundance of every unique TCRbeta CDR3 rearrangement. For each sample, productive Simpson clonality was calculated as the square root of Simpson's diversity index over productive rearrangements. In its TCRdb copy, this immuneACCESS table keeps in-frame sequences only and misses some clones. Where compared with another copy, unresolved V genes explain less than half of these, and the others have no known cause. The DNA gave D and trimming, while V, J and clone size come from that table. This sample is represented by some 260,000 clones; around four fifths of them were singletons. The ten largest clones add up to about 4% of the sample.

CDR1 and CDR2 are drawn from the germline V gene (reference sequence): LNHDA, SQIVND. Here V drops 4 bases and J drops 0 bases, and the junction holds 3 bases not matched to any gene. From its cysteine to its phenylalanine, the CDR3 spans 17 amino acids. This entry keeps only the CDR3 DNA: 51 bases, framed from base 1. Recombination connected TRBV19 to TRBJ2-2; the junction holds 12 bases that match TRBD1. Specimen: peripheral blood. This TCR was sampled from a woman aged 40 to 50 with active or convalescent COVID-19. CDR3 protein: CASSRGQGAPNTGELFF. The nucleotide sequence reads TGTGCCAGTAGTAGGGGACAGGGGGCCCCGAACACCGGGGAGCTGTTTTTT.